The 18 T cell receptor beta chains below were found in one sample sequenced in a study of T cells after yellow fever vaccination. TCRdb called the 5' RACE reads again in MiXCR, with one record for every CDR3 protein. The sample holds under 200,000 distinct CDR3 sequences, 6.5% to 8.5% seen once. Sequenced here: CD4+ T cells sorted from PBMCs, sampled 5 days after the first yellow fever vaccination. The receptors originated from a man between 18 and 35 years old who received the YFV17D yellow fever vaccine.

This clonotype was seen many times. The rearrangement links TRBV4-3 to TRBJ2-1; possible D gene TRBD2, 5 bases. Germline lookup yields CDR1 LGHNA and CDR2 YSLEER. With 0 bases removed from V and 6 bases from J, the gap between germline ends came to 6 bases. The CDR3 consists of 13 residues. In DNA form, the CDR3 reads TGCGCCAGCAGCCAAGAACTAGTCAATGAGCAGTTCTTC. Amino acids: CASSQELVNEQFF.

This clonotype was detected ten times or more. The chain carries TRBV27 and TRBJ2-1; D unresolved. This CDR3 is 14 amino acids long. The V gene lost 4 bases and the J gene lost 7 bases, with 14 bases spanning the gap. CDR1 is MNHEY, CDR2 SMNVEV, per germline (reference sequence). CDR3 in amino acids: CASSSAGILNEQFF. The CDR3, as DNA: TGTGCCAGCAGTTCCGCAGGAATTTTAAATGAGCAGTTCTTC.

This clonotype was counted only a few times. The genes are TRBV28 and TRBJ2-7; D not resolved. Trimming pared 5 bases from V and 4 bases from J, leaving 9 bases between. The germline V gene has CDR1 MDHEN and CDR2 SYDVKM. The CDR3 is 12 residues long. The CDR3 DNA reads TGTGCCAGCAGTAAAAAGGGTTACGAGCAGTACGTC. Translating it yields CASSKKGYEQYV.

At least ten counts were recorded for this clonotype. The chain employs TRBV7-9 and TRBJ2-3, with D possibly being TRBD2 (6 bases). There are 15 residues in the CDR3. Germline CDR1 and CDR2: SEHNR and FQNEAQ (reference sequence). V shed 4 bases and J shed 5 bases, with 16 bases lying between them. CDR3 sequence (DNA): TGTGCCAGCAGCTCACGAGCGGAGGGTGGAGATACGCAGTATTTT. It is translated as CASSSRAEGGDTQYF.

This clonotype was observed a handful of times. The rearrangement joins TRBV18 to TRBJ1-4, with TRBD1 matching 7 bases. CDR1 and CDR2 (germline): KGHSH, LQKENI. This CDR3 is built from 13 residues. V dropped 3 bases and J dropped 6; count of bases not matched to a gene: 1. The chain's CDR3 is CASSPGTDEKLFF. CDR3 DNA sequence: TGTGCCAGCTCACCGGGGACAGATGAAAAACTGTTTTTT. Supplemented by reference TRBV18 and TRBJ1-4, the full variable domain reads NAGVMQNPRHLVRRRGQEARLRCSPMKGHSHVYWYRQLPEEGLKFMVYLQKENIIDESGMPKERFSAEFPKEGPSILRIQQVVRGDSAAYFCASSPGTDEKLFFGSGTQLSVL.

This clonotype was picked up many times. The chain combines TRBV10-3 with TRBJ2-3, with D maybe TRBD2 (6 bases). Trimming took off 8 bases at V and 3 bases at J, with 18 bases between the two ends. CDR3 size: 15 residues. The germline gives CDR1 ENHRY, CDR2 SYGVKD. CDR3 in DNA: TGTGCCATCGACGAGGCGCTCGGGGGAACAGATACGCAGTATTTT. It codes for CAIDEALGGTDTQYF.

This clonotype was seen many times. The chain employs TRBV4-1 and TRBJ1-2; no firm D call. Germline values: CDR1 MGHRA, CDR2 YSYEKL. This CDR3 comprises 14 residues. V lost 2 bases, J lost 5 bases, and 12 bases lay in between. This chain's CDR3 is CASSQPGIRYGYTF. In nucleotides, the CDR3 is TGCGCCAGCAGCCAACCCGGGATTCGGTATGGCTACACCTTC.

J is TRBJ2-5 and V is TRBV15; 9 bases are shared with TRBD1. J was trimmed by 3 bases and V by 4 bases; bases with no gene match: 9. Germline CDR1 LNHNV, CDR2 YYDKDF (reference sequence). The CDR3 runs 16 residues. CDR3 residues: CATSTGTGLGEETQYF. In DNA form, the CDR3 reads TGTGCCACCAGCACCGGGACAGGGCTGGGGGAAGAGACCCAGTACTTC.

This clonotype has just a few counts. The chain carries TRBV7-2 and TRBJ1-1; tentatively, D is TRBD1 (5 bases). The CDR3 has 12 residues. V was cut by 4 bases and J by 2 bases, with 5 bases left in between. The germline gives CDR1 SGHTA, CDR2 FQGNSA. CDR3 in amino acids: CASSWDNTEAFF. The CDR3 DNA sequence: TGTGCCAGCAGCTGGGACAACACTGAAGCTTTCTTT.

This clonotype was recorded many times. The rearrangement joins TRBV18 to TRBJ2-1; 7 bases align to TRBD2. Germline loops: CDR1 KGHSH, CDR2 LQKENI. After removal of 1 base from V and 4 bases from J, the junction contained 13 bases not matched to a gene. The length of the CDR3 is 18 residues. CDR3 residues: CASSPLAGLGEYYNEQFF. CDR3 nucleotides: TGTGCCAGCTCACCACTAGCGGGTCTTGGGGAATATTACAATGAGCAGTTCTTC.

There are many counts of this clonotype. The chain couples TRBV7-2 to TRBJ2-1; D is perhaps TRBD2 (5 bases). Trimming shortened V by 4 bases and J by 6 bases, and 13 bases separated the two germline ends. Germline CDR1 SGHTA, CDR2 FQGNSA. The CDR3 sequence is 14 residues long. The CDR3 here is CASSSRAKGNEQFF. CDR3 coding DNA: TGTGCCAGCAGCTCGCGGGCCAAAGGCAATGAGCAGTTCTTC.

Many counts were recorded for this clonotype. V gene TRBV5-1 combines with J gene TRBJ2-3; D remains ambiguous. Germline lookup yields CDR1 SGHRS and CDR2 YFSETQ. The V end lost 2 bases, the J end lost 3 bases, and 10 bases lay between the germline ends. The CDR3 length is 14 residues. The CDR3 protein is CASSLSGWTDTQYF. DNA for the CDR3: TGCGCCAGCAGCTTATCCGGGTGGACAGATACGCAGTATTTT.

This clonotype was observed at least ten times. The chain is built from TRBV2 and TRBJ2-5; TRBD2 agrees at 14 bases. The germline gives CDR1 SNHLY, CDR2 FYNNEI. The CDR3 contains 18 residues. V shed 2 bases and J 4 bases; nucleotides not matched to a gene: 9. The CDR3 reads CASSEYRLAGGGRETQYF. DNA for the CDR3: TGTGCCAGCAGTGAATATAGACTAGCGGGGGGGGGCAGAGAGACCCAGTACTTC.

This clonotype was observed many times. The chain is built from TRBV2 and TRBJ2-5, with TRBD1 as a possible D gene (7 bases). The CDR3 extends over 13 amino acids. V lost 6 bases, J lost 5 bases, and 13 bases lay in between. CDR1 is SNHLY, CDR2 FYNNEI, per germline. The CDR3 region has the DNA TGTGCCAGCAGGTGGCAGGGGGGTGAGACCCAGTACTTC. Its translation is CASRWQGGETQYF.

This clonotype has ten or more counts. CDR3 sequence reads: CASSKMGGIEKLFF. CDR3 sequence (DNA): TGTGCCAGCAGCAAGATGGGGGGGATCGAAAAACTGTTTTTT. The chain recombines TRBV5-5 with TRBJ1-4, with D possibly TRBD1 on 5 matching bases. Germline CDR1 reads SGHKS; CDR2 reads YYEKEE (reference sequence). Trimming removed 4 bases from V and 8 bases from J, with 15 bases in between. The CDR3 sequence is 14 residues long.

The gene calls are TRBV19 and TRBJ2-1; 8 bases line up with TRBD1. Germline V lookup: CDR1 LNHDA, CDR2 SQIVND (reference sequence). The CDR3 runs 14 residues. V gave up 3 bases and J gave up 7 bases; unmatched junction bases: 5. CDR3 amino acids: CASSIQTGENEQFF. The DNA for the CDR3 is TGTGCCAGTAGTATCCAGACAGGGGAGAATGAGCAGTTCTTC.

The chain employs TRBV5-6 and TRBJ2-3; 7 bases align to TRBD2. The V gene end was trimmed by 5 bases and the J gene end by 1 base; junction bases not matched to a gene: 7. Germline loops: CDR1 SGHDT, CDR2 YYEEEE. The CDR3 consists of 15 residues. The CDR3 DNA reads as TGTGCCAGCAGAAGGTTGGGGGGGGGCACAGATACGCAGTATTTT. Translation: CASRRLGGGTDTQYF.

The table lists this clonotype with many counts. The chain couples TRBV20-1 to TRBJ2-3; D is uncertain. The germline V gene encodes CDR1 DFQATT and CDR2 SNEGSKA (reference sequence). The CDR3 length is 14 residues. Trimming pared 3 bases from V and 5 bases from J, leaving 15 bases between. CDR3 protein: CSASRPDGGDTQYF. CDR3 nucleotides: TGCAGTGCTAGCCGTCCTGATGGTGGAGATACGCAGTATTTT.